The text below deals with one T cell receptor beta chain. Compared with germline, one end of the junction differs, possibly owing to a read error. In germline, CDR1 is SGHNT, CDR2 YYREEE (reference sequence). The CDR3 runs to 15 residues. This specimen comes from a study of blood T cell repertoires in COVID-19. Study as a whole: T cells, B-cell-depleted T cells, or PBMCs provided the cDNA or gDNA that served as material.

Sequencing used immunoSEQ multiplex PCR; TCRdb keeps in-frame clones, though not all of them. The sample holds 4,900 or so clones, around 90% seen once. This TCR was recovered from a human donor in a cohort sampled during active COVID-19. The sequenced sample was peripheral blood. The chain employs TRBV5-4 and TRBJ2-1, with 9 bases aligning to TRBD1. The DNA for the CDR3 is TGTGCCAGCAGCTTGGGACAGGGGGGTGGAAATGGGCAGTTCTTC. Translated, it gives CASSLGQGGGNGQFF.